A single sample is the source of the 10 T cell receptor beta chains below, sequenced in a study of beta chain features in type 1 diabetes. Study conclusions and caveats: Type 1 diabetes patients showed a moderate but significant shortening of TCRB CDR3s in all four CD4+ subsets.

The whole isolated RNA underwent reverse transcription, so sequencing captured expressed TCRB transcripts. The repertoire was sequenced with immunoSEQ multiplex PCR; TCRdb's copy has only in-frame clones and lacks some. The data show about 160,000 clones, around 9% seen once. These TCRs' antigens remain unknown. The sequencing input was central memory CD4+ T cells from blood. These receptors were obtained from a woman aged 25-40 years with type 1 diabetes.

This clone came up a few times. The chain uses TRBV7-2 and TRBJ2-1; the match to TRBD2 covers 10 bases. J lost 7 bases, V lost 2 bases, and 11 bases had no gene match. There are 17 residues in the CDR3. Germline V gives CDR1 SGHTA, CDR2 FQGNSA. Written as DNA, the CDR3 is TGTGCCAGCAGCTTAATAAGGACTAGCGGTGGTTGGAATGAGCAGTTCTTC. Encoded protein: CASSLIRTSGGWNEQFF.

This clone has a handful of counts. The chain couples TRBV18 to TRBJ1-4; 8 nucleotides agree with TRBD1. The V segment lost 5 bases and the J segment 7 bases; nucleotides outside the gene matches: 9. There are 15 residues in the CDR3. Germline V lookup: CDR1 KGHSH, CDR2 LQKENI. The CDR3 protein is CASSEPGTGGEKLFF. CDR3 DNA sequence: TGTGCCAGCTCAGAGCCCGGGACAGGCGGTGAAAAACTGTTTTTT.

This clone was counted ten times or more. The rearrangement links TRBV19 to TRBJ2-5; D is possibly TRBD2 (5 bases). V was trimmed by 5 bases and J by 4 bases, leaving 14 bases between them. Germline CDR1 is LNHDA and CDR2 is SQIVND (reference sequence). The CDR3 runs 14 residues. As DNA, the CDR3 is TGTGCCAGTAGTGGCGAGGGCTACCGAGAGACCCAGTACTTC. Its translation is CASSGEGYRETQYF.

This clone was counted a few times. The rearrangement uses TRBV6-5 and TRBJ1-4; D is ambiguous. The CDR3 has 13 amino acids. V lost 9 bases, J lost 7 bases, and 15 bases lay in between. Germline V gene sequence: CDR1 MNHEY, CDR2 SVGAGI. CDR3 coding DNA: TGTGCCAGTAGCCCTTTAATGCGTGAAAAACTGTTTTTT. This encodes CASSPLMREKLFF.

The rearrangement joins TRBV6-6 to TRBJ2-7; 7 bases are a match to TRBD2. The CDR3 runs to 14 residues. The trim removed 6 bases at V and 0 bases at J, leaving 5 bases unmatched. CDR1 and CDR2 (germline): MNHNY, SVGAGI (reference sequence). CDR3 in DNA: TGTGCCAGCAGGGCTAGCGGAAGCTCCTACGAGCAGTACTTC. It encodes CASRASGSSYEQYF.

To note about this clone: At one end, the junction sequence differs from germline, possibly due to a read error. This chain links TRBV7-7 with TRBJ2-3; TRBD2 matches at 11 bases. The CDR3 has 14 residues. Germline values: CDR1 SSHAT, CDR2 FNYEAQ (reference sequence). The CDR3 region has the DNA TGTGCTAGCAGCTCTAGCGGGAGGCAAGATACGCAGTATTTT. Amino acid sequence: CASSSSGRQDTQYF.

This chain joins TRBV5-1 and TRBJ2-3, with 8 bases lining up with TRBD1. This CDR3 is built from 13 residues. The germline V gene encodes CDR1 SGHRS and CDR2 YFSETQ. Trimming removed 3 bases from V and 8 bases from J; junction bases left unmatched: 5. CDR3 residues: CASSSGQGRTQYF. The CDR3 region has the DNA TGCGCCAGCAGCTCTGGACAGGGTCGTACGCAGTATTTT.

This clone has a handful of counts. The chain is built from TRBV27 and TRBJ1-2; D possibly corresponds to TRBD1 (6 bases). Per germline, CDR1 MNHEY and CDR2 SMNVEV (reference sequence). The CDR3 length is 13 residues. The ends were cut back, 7 bases at V and 4 bases at J, with 13 bases in the middle. CDR3 residues: CASKAGDAYGYTF. In DNA, the CDR3 is TGTGCCAGCAAGGCAGGGGATGCCTATGGCTACACCTTC.

This clone was recorded a few times. The chain employs TRBV7-2 and TRBJ1-1; weak D call: TRBD1 (5 bases). The CDR3 runs 13 residues. Per germline, CDR1 SGHTA and CDR2 FQGNSA. V shed 2 bases and J shed 5 bases, with 9 bases lying between them. The CDR3 loop reads CASSLQGWTEAFF. The CDR3, as DNA: TGTGCCAGCAGCTTACAGGGTTGGACTGAAGCTTTCTTT.

The chain links TRBV30 to TRBJ2-1; 10 bases line up with TRBD2. CDR3 length equals 13 residues. The V gene end was trimmed by 5 bases and the J gene end by 6 bases; junction bases not matched to a gene: 4. Germline V gene sequence: CDR1 GTSNPN, CDR2 SVGIG (reference sequence). In nucleotides, the CDR3 is TGTGCCTGGGCGGGACTAGCGTCCAATGAGCAGTTCTTC. Its protein product is CAWAGLASNEQFF. The whole variable domain, remainder taken from reference TRBV30 and TRBJ2-1, is SQTIHQWPATLVQPVGSPLSLECTVEGTSNPNLYWYRQAAGRGLQLLFYSVGIGQISSEVPQNLSASRPQDRQFILSSKKLLLSDSGFYLCAWAGLASNEQFFGPGTRLTVL.